What follows is one T cell receptor beta chain and its context. J lost 0 bases, V lost 4 bases, and 4 bases had no gene match. Germline V lookup: CDR1 SGHKS, CDR2 YYEKEE (reference sequence). The CDR3 is 15 amino acids. The data originate from a study of blood T cell repertoires in COVID-19. Original processing methods: Counts of nucleated cells, estimated from reference gene primer amplification, were obtained. Here immunoSEQ multiplex PCR was the method, and the copy in TCRdb shows in-frame clones only, minus some. The DNA gave D and trimming, while V, J and clone size come from that table. The sample yields under 450,000 clones, 80% to 85% seen once.

The sample was PBMCs or T cells enriched from blood (not recorded which). This sequence was found in a woman in her forties or fifties who had recovered from COVID-19. The chain links TRBV5-5 to TRBJ1-1; 9 nucleotides agree with TRBD1. DNA for the CDR3: TGTGCCAGCAGCAACGGGGACAGGGTGAACACTGAAGCTTTCTTT. As protein: CASSNGDRVNTEAFF.